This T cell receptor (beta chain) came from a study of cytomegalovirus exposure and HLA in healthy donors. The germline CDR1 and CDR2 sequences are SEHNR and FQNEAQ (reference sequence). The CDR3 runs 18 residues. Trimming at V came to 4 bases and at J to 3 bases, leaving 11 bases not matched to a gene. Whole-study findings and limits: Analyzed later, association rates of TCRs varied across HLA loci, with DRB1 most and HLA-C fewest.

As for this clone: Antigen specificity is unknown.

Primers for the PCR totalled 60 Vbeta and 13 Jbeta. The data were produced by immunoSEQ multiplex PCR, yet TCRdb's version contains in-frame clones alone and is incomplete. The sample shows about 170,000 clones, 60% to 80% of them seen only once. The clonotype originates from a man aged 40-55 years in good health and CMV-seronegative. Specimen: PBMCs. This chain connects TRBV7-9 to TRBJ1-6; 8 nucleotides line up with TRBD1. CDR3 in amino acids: CASSCGTGQTHYNSPLHF. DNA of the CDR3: TGTGCCAGCAGCTGCGGGACAGGACAAACCCACTATAATTCACCCCTCCACTTT.